A selection of T cell receptor beta chains follows, all from one sample in a study of blood T cell repertoires in COVID-19. Only in-frame clones appear in the TCRdb table, and some are missing; sequencing was by immunoSEQ multiplex PCR. The sample yields 250,000 to 350,000 clones, less than 85% seen once. The sample taken for sequencing was peripheral blood. The receptors come from a human donor with COVID-19, enrolled during active disease. The donor label of this sample is uncertain. The CDR3 runs from the conserved cysteine through the conserved F or W. The order of the fields is clone size, D gene, V gene, J gene, CDR3 length, CDR3 protein, CDR3 DNA. A D gene is named only where the DNA matches it firmly. The listing skips clone size in some rows; elsewhere it reads once, few, many or a size class.

>once|TRBD1|TRBV7-9|TRBJ1-2|14
CASSSPGQVYGYTF
TGTGCCAGCAGCTCGCCGGGACAGGTCTATGGCTACACCTTC
>-|-|TRBV7-2|TRBJ2-3|15
CASSYITSSTDTQYF
TGTGCCAGCAGCTACATTACATCTAGCACAGATACGCAGTATTTT
>-|TRBD2|TRBV7-7|TRBJ2-1|15
CASSLNAGGLNEQFF
TGTGCTAGCAGCTTGAACGCGGGAGGGCTCAATGAGCAGTTCTTC
>-|-|TRBV9|TRBJ1-4|13
CASSVGQNEKLFF
TGTGCCAGCAGCGTAGGACAAAATGAAAAACTGTTTTTT
>-|TRBD1|TRBV7-2|TRBJ2-7|15
CASSLSETGWYEQYF
TGTGCCAGCAGCTTATCAGAGACAGGGTGGTACGAGCAGTACTTC
>-|TRBD1|TRBV3-1/TRBV3-2|TRBJ2-6|16
CASRQGEIAGANVLTF
TGTGCCAGCCGACAGGGTGAGATAGCTGGGGCCAACGTCCTGACTTTC
>-|-|TRBV29-1|TRBJ2-1|12
CSVEQGGGPGVF
TGCAGCGTTGAACAAGGTGGAGGCCCCGGGGTCTTC
>-|TRBD1|TRBV5-1|TRBJ1-1|14
CASSSGQGFAEAFF
TGCGCCAGCAGCTCCGGACAGGGATTCGCTGAAGCTTTCTTT
>-|-|TRBV12-3/TRBV12-4|TRBJ2-1|12
CASSPAPREQFF
TGTGCCAGCAGTCCCGCCCCGAGGGAGCAGTTCTTC
>-|TRBD1|TRBV30|TRBJ2-7|15
CAWSAGTGDPYEQYF
TGTGCCTGGAGCGCCGGGACAGGGGACCCCTACGAGCAGTACTTC
>-|TRBD2|TRBV4-3|TRBJ2-5|17
CASSQDRAGGPRETQYF
TGCGCCAGCAGCCAAGACCGAGCGGGAGGGCCCCGAGAGACCCAGTACTTC
>-|TRBD2|TRBV27|TRBJ2-7|14
CASTGQAGGYEQYF
TGTGCCAGCACTGGACAGGCGGGGGGGTACGAGCAGTACTTC
>-|TRBD2|TRBV19|TRBJ2-7|15
CATINSGIAGSEQYF
TGTGCCACCATTAACAGCGGGATAGCGGGCAGCGAGCAGTACTTC
>-|TRBD2|TRBV13|TRBJ2-1|13
CASSVTSTGGQFF
TGTGCCAGCAGCGTGACGAGCACGGGAGGGCAGTTCTTC
>-|TRBD2|TRBV28|TRBJ2-5|14
CASSLGGDQETQYF
TGTGCCAGCAGTTTGGGAGGGGATCAAGAGACCCAGTACTTC
>-|TRBD2|TRBV9|TRBJ2-1|18
CASSVTLAGGPGYNEQFF
TGTGCCAGCAGCGTAACGCTAGCGGGAGGGCCGGGGTACAATGAGCAGTTCTTC
>-|-|TRBV23-1|TRBJ2-7|15
CASSRNREPTYEQYF
TGCGCCAGCAGTCGGAACAGGGAGCCCACCTACGAGCAGTACTTC
>once|TRBD2|TRBV10-3|TRBJ2-7|19
CAISESGLAGPLLTYEQYF
TGTGCCATCAGTGAGTCTGGACTAGCGGGTCCCCTACTAACCTACGAGCAGTACTTC
>once|TRBD1|TRBV5-6|TRBJ2-2|16
CASSFPGQGDTGELFF
TGTGCCAGCAGCTTTCCGGGACAGGGGGACACCGGGGAGCTGTTTTTT
>-|TRBD1|TRBV18|TRBJ1-1|14
CASSPQQGDTEAFF
TGTGCCAGCTCACCTCAGCAGGGGGACACTGAAGCTTTCTTT
>-|-|TRBV19|TRBJ1-1|13
CASSSQRNTEAFF
TGTGCCAGTAGTAGTCAGCGGAACACTGAAGCTTTCTTT
>-|-|TRBV28|TRBJ1-2|14
CASRLQGLSYGYTF
TGTGCCAGCAGGCTCCAGGGGTTGAGCTATGGCTACACCTTC
>-|TRBD1|TRBV5-4|TRBJ2-7|15
CASSQGTGSYGGQYF
TGTGCCAGCAGCCAAGGGACAGGGTCGTATGGGGGGCAGTACTTC
>-|-|TRBV24-1|TRBJ2-1|15
CATSGTRESYNEQFF
TGTGCCACCAGTGGGACACGCGAGTCCTACAATGAGCAGTTCTTC
>-|TRBD2|TRBV11-3|TRBJ2-1|14
CASSLAAGVLEQFF
TGTGCCAGCAGCTTAGCGGCGGGAGTACTTGAGCAGTTCTTC
>-|TRBD2|TRBV28|TRBJ2-7|18
CASSFSRGLAGSAYEQYF
TGTGCCAGCAGTTTCTCCCGGGGACTAGCGGGATCGGCTTACGAGCAGTACTTC
>-|-|TRBV5-1|TRBJ2-5|13
CASSPGSQETQYF
TGCGCCAGCAGCCCGGGATCCCAAGAGACCCAGTACTTC
>-|TRBD2|TRBV28|TRBJ2-7|15
CASSPPGLAPREQYF
TGTGCCAGCAGCCCGCCGGGACTAGCCCCTCGGGAGCAGTACTTC
>-|-|TRBV5-1|TRBJ2-3|17
CASSPRGLWISTDTQYF
TGCGCCAGCAGCCCAAGGGGGTTGTGGATTAGCACAGATACGCAGTATTTT
>-|-|TRBV30|TRBJ1-1|13
CASSRGSAIEAFF
TGTGCCTCCTCCCGGGGGTCAGCCATTGAAGCTTTCTTT
>-|-|TRBV11-1|TRBJ2-1|16
CASSPPRGLPYNEQFF
TGTGCCAGCAGCCCCCCCCGCGGGCTTCCCTACAATGAGCAGTTCTTC
>-|TRBD1|TRBV11-2|TRBJ2-5|13
CASSTGGRETQYF
TGTGCCAGCAGCACAGGGGGTAGAGAGACCCAGTACTTC
>-|TRBD2|TRBV19|TRBJ2-5|14
CASSPGLAVETQYF
TGTGCCAGTAGTCCCGGACTAGCGGTAGAGACCCAGTACTTC
>-|-|TRBV11-3|TRBJ2-1|14
CASSFQQGYNEQFF
TGTGCCAGCAGCTTCCAACAGGGTTACAATGAGCAGTTCTTC
>-|-|TRBV10-2|TRBJ2-1|13
CASRFDQNEGWFF
TGCGCCAGCAGGTTCGATCAGAATGAGGGTTGGTTCTTC
>few|-|TRBV19|TRBJ2-7|14
CASSTPGLAYEQYF
TGTGCCAGTAGTACACCGGGACTTGCCTACGAGCAGTACTTC